This entry is about one T cell receptor (beta chain). Its antigen target is currently unknown. The input lacks base qualities; no much larger clone sits a single base away. This sample is drawn from a study of T cell responses to AZD1222 COVID-19 vaccine (dated by TCRdb to about 2021). Concerning the study at large: TCR sequencing covered some 240 trial participants: some 210 given two doses of AZD1222 and 26 given two doses of MenACWY control vaccine. Trial participants were enrolled by age into subgroups of 18-55, 56-69 and 70-plus years, and 148, 28 and 57 TCR-sequenced participants, respectively, were included in these subgroups.

Reading the label with the study, this specimen's time point is: about 28 days (+/-7) after the second vaccine dose. AZD1222 recipients given second doses at about 4 weeks or at about 12 weeks were pooled, since spike-specific TCR depth and breadth were not found to differ between the two schedules. Samples from vaccinated people were obtained from the UK trials COV001 and COV002, which included a single-blind randomized controlled phase 2/3 trial of AZD1222 (ChAdOx1 nCoV-19) in healthy adults. For TCRbeta chain sequencing, PBMC samples were collected from trial participants at day 0 and at day 28 after the second dose. Overall results and qualifications from the work: Participants were mostly white British, with more females than males. The authors suggested clonal diversity may have been underestimated. Conclusions about previously exposed vaccinees were limited because only six AZD1222 recipients were SARS-CoV-2 seropositive at baseline. The vaccine-associated CD4 TCRs covered the entire spike protein, and the dominant responses fell in regions 160-218 and 743-854. Reportedly, almost half of the unique spike-specific TCRs recognized epitopes lying outside the regions that are mutated in the B.1.351 and B.1.1.7 variants. Because no samples from the day 14 peak response were available, repertoires could be characterized only after the peak T cell response. The 56-69-year group was small, and its depth increase did not reach significance, likely because of low power. A significant rise in spike-specific TCR breadth and depth was observed after two AZD1222 doses relative to day 0 and relative to MenACWY recipients.

The CDR3 regions of human TCRbeta chains were subjected to immunosequencing. The authors processed their data as follows. Repertoire TCRs were checked for matches against a reference library of SARS-CoV-2-specific TCRs that had been generated using the MIRA antigen-specificity platform. Breadth was defined as the fraction of unique TCRs that were SARS-CoV-2-associated. Depth was defined as the fraction of total T cells that were SARS-CoV-2-associated. Using the MIRA data, each spike-specific TCR was mapped to the spike region that the TCR reacts to and placed in a CD4 or CD8 class. Log10-transformed breadth and depth values were compared by one-way ANOVA with Sidak's multiple comparisons tests. Not all clones reach the TCRdb copy of this immuneACCESS table, which keeps in-frame sequences only. Checked studies attribute under half of the gap to unresolved V genes and leave the rest unexplained. The D gene and trimming were derived from the DNA, and the V and J assignments and clone size from that table. The sample profile shows around 120,000 clones; around 89% of them were found once. The top ten clonotypes cover approximately 6.5% of the sample.

The CDR3 covers 13 residues, taking in both the cysteine and the phenylalanine. Just the 39-base CDR3 DNA is kept, in frame starting at base 1. V is shortened by 2 bases, J by 12 bases, and the region joining them spans 14 bases. In this chain, TRBV12-3 or TRBV12-4 is recombined with TRBJ2-1; the D gene is perhaps TRBD1, from 5 matching bases. The sample here was peripheral blood, taken 28 days after the second AZD1222 dose. This TCR derives from an adult who received the AZD1222 COVID-19 vaccine. The sequenced DNA: TGTGCCAGCAGTTTACTCCAGGGAATTGGGCAGTTCTTC. Its translation is CASSLLQGIGQFF.